The source of this T cell receptor (beta chain) is a study of OX40 agonist ivuxolimab in advanced cancers. Generated by immunoSEQ multiplex PCR, the TCRdb table keeps only in-frame clones and is missing some. The top ten hold more than 5.5% of the sample, which has around 62,000 clones, 82% seen once. CDR1 is SGDLS, CDR2 YYNGEE, per germline. Trimming removed 0 bases from V and 4 bases from J, with 10 bases in between. CDR3 length: 14 residues. This chain joins TRBV9 and TRBJ1-2; D is perhaps TRBD1 (5 bases). The sequence derives from an adult with an advanced solid tumor such as melanoma, head and neck, liver or kidney cancer. Here the sequenced sample was CD4+ or CD8+ T cells sorted from blood, taken in a trial of the OX40 agonist ivuxolimab. The CDR3 DNA sequence: TGTGCCAGCAGCGTAGTGGGGGGTTCCTATGGCTACACCTTC. Translation gives CASSVVGGSYGYTF.